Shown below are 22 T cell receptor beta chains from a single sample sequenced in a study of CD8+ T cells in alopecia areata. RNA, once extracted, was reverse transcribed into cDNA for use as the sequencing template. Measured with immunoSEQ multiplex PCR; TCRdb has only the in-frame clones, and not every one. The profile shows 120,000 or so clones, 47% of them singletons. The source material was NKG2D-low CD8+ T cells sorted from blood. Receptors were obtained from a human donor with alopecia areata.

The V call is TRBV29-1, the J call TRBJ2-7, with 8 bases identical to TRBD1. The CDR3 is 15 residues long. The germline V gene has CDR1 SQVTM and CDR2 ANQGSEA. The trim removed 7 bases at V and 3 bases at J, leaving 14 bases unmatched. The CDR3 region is CSAQGAPRNNYEQYF. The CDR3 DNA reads TGCAGCGCCCAGGGGGCCCCCCGGAATAACTACGAGCAGTACTTC.

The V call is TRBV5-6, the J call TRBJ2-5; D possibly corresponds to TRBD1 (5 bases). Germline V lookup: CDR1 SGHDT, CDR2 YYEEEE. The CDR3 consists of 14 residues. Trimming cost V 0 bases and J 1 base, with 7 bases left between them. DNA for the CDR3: TGTGCCAGCAGCTTGGGACAGCCCCAAGAGACCCAGTACTTC. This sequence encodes CASSLGQPQETQYF.

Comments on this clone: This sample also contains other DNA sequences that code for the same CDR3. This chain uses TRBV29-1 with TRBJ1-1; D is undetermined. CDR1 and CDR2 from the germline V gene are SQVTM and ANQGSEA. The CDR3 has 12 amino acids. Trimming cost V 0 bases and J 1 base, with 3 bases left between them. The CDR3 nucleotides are TGCAGCGTTGAAGATGCGAACACTGAAGCTTTCTTT. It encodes CSVEDANTEAFF.

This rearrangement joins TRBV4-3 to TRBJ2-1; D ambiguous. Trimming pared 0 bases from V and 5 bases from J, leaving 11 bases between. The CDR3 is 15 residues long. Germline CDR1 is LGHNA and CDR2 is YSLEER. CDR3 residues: CASSQDWAADNEQFF. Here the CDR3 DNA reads TGCGCCAGCAGCCAAGATTGGGCAGCCGACAATGAGCAGTTCTTC.

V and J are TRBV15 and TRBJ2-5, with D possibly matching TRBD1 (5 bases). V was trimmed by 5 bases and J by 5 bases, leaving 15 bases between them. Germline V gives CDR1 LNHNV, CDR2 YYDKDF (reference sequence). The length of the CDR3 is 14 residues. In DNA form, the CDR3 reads TGTGCCACCAGCCCTACAGGCCCTCCGGAGACCCAGTACTTC. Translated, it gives CATSPTGPPETQYF.

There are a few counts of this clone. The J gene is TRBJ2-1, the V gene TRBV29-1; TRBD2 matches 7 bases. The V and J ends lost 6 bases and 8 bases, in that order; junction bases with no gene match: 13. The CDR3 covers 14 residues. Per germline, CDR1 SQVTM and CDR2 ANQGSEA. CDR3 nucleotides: TGCAGCGTAGCTAGCGGCTCACTATACGATGAGCAGTTCTTC. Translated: CSVASGSLYDEQFF.

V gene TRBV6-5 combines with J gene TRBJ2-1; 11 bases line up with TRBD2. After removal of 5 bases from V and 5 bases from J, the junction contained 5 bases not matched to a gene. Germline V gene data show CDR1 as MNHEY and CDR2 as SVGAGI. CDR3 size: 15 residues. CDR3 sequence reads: CASSPPGLADNEQFF. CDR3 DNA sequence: TGTGCCAGCAGTCCCCCGGGACTAGCGGACAATGAGCAGTTCTTC.

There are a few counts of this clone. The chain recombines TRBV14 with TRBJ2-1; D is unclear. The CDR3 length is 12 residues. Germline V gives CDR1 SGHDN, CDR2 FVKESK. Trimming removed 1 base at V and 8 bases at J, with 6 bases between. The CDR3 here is CASSQGAYEQFF. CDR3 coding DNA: TGTGCCAGCAGCCAAGGGGCCTATGAGCAGTTCTTC.

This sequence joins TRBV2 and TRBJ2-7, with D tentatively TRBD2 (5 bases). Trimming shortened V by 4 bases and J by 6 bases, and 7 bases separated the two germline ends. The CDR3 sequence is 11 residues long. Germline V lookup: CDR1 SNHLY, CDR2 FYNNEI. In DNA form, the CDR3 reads TGTGCCAGCAGTGGAGGGCTCGAGCAGTACTTC. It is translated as CASSGGLEQYF.

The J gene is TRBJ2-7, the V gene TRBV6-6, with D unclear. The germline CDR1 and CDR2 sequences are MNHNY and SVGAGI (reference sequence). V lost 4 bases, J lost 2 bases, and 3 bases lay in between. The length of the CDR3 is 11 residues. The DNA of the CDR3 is TGTGCCAGCAGTTTTACCTACGAGCAGTACTTC. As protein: CASSFTYEQYF.

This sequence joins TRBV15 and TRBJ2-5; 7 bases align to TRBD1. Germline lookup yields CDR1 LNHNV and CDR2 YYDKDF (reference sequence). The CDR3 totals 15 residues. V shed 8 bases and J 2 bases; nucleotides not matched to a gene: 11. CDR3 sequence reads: CATPREGAFQETQYF. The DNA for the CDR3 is TGTGCCACCCCTAGAGAGGGGGCGTTTCAAGAGACCCAGTACTTC.

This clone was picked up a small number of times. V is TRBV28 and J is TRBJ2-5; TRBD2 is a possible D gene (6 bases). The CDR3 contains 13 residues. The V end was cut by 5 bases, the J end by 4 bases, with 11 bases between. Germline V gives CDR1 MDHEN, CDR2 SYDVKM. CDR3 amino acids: CASSPRGTETQYF. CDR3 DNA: TGTGCCAGCAGTCCTCGCGGGACAGAGACCCAGTACTTC.

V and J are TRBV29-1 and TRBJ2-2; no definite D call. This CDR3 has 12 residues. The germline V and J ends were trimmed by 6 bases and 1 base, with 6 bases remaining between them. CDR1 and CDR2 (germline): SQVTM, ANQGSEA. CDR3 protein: CSVSLNTGELFF. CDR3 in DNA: TGCAGCGTCTCTTTGAACACCGGGGAGCTGTTTTTT.

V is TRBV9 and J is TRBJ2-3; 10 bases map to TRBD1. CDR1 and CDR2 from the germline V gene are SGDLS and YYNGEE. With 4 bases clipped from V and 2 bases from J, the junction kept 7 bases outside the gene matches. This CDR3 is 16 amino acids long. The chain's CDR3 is CASSPRTGGTTDTQYF. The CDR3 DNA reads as TGTGCCAGCAGCCCGAGGACAGGGGGAACCACAGATACGCAGTATTTT. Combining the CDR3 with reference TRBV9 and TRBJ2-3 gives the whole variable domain DSGVTQTPKHLITATGQRVTLRCSPRSGDLSVYWYQQSLDQGLQFLIQYYNGEERAKGNILERFSAQQFPDLHSELNLSSLELGDSALYFCASSPRTGGTTDTQYFGPGTRLTVL.

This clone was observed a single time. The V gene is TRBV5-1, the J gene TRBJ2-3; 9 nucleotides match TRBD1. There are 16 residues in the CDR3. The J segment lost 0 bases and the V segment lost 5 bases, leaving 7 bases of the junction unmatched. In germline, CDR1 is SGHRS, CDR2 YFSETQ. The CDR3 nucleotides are TGCGCCAGCAGGCTAACCGGGACAGGGAGCACAGATACGCAGTATTTT. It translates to CASRLTGTGSTDTQYF.

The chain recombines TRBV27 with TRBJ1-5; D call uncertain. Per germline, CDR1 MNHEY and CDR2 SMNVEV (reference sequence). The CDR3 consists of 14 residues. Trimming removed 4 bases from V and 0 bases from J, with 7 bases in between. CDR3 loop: CASSSGVSNQPQHF. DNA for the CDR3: TGTGCCAGCAGTTCCGGGGTTAGCAATCAGCCCCAGCATTTT.

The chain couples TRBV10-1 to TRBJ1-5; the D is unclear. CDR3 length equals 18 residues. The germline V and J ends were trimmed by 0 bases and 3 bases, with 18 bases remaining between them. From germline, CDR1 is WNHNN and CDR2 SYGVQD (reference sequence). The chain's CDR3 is CASSESEIGTADNQPQHF. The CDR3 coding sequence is TGCGCCAGCAGTGAGTCGGAGATCGGCACGGCGGACAATCAGCCCCAGCATTTT.

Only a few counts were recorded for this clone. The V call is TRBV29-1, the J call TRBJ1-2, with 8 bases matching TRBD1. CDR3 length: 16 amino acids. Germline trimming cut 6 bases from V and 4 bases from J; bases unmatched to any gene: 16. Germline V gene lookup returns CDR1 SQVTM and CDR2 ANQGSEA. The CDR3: CSVLSRDRNRGYGYTF. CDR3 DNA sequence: TGCAGCGTCCTGTCCCGGGACAGGAATCGGGGCTATGGCTACACCTTC.

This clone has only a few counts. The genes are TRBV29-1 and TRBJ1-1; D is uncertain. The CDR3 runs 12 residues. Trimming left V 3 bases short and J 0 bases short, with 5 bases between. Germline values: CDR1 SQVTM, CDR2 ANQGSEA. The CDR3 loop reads CSVEIMNTEAFF. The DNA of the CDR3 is TGCAGCGTTGAGATAATGAACACTGAAGCTTTCTTT.

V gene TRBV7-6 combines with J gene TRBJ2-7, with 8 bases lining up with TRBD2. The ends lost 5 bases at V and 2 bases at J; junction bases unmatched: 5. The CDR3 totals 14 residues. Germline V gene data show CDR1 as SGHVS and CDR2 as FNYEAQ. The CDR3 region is CASSPPGGPYEQYF. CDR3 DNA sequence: TGTGCCAGCAGCCCCCCGGGAGGGCCCTACGAGCAGTACTTC.

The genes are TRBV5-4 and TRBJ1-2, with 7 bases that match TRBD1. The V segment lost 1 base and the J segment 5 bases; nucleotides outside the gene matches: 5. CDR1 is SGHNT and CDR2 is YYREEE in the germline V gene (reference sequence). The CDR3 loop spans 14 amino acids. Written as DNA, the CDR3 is TGTGCCAGCAGCTTGACAGGGGATTGGTATGGCTACACCTTC. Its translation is CASSLTGDWYGYTF.

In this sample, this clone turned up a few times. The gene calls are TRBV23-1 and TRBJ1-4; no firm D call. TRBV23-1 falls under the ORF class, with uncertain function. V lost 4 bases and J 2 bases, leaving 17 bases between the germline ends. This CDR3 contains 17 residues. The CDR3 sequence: CASSPTAKHATNEKLFF. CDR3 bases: TGCGCCAGCAGTCCAACAGCAAAACATGCGACTAATGAAAAACTGTTTTTT.